This TCR beta chain was profiled in a study of cytomegalovirus exposure and HLA in healthy donors (dated by TCRdb to the late 2010s). Describing the broader study: An earlier analysis of 587 of the donors reported 276 Gb of sequence data and around 100 million unique TCR beta sequences obtained from approximately 180 million T cells. Approximately 310 gigabases of sequencing data and around 87 million unique TCR sequences were included in an early release covering about 700 HLA-typed donors. Among the roughly 400 genotyped donors, around 79% belonged to the genetic ancestry cluster associated with self-reported Caucasian donors. The aim of the study was to test whether cataloging public T cell receptors could identify signatures of past pathogen exposure. Using immunosequencing, the study profiled T cell repertoires from some 670 subjects and related those repertoires to cytomegalovirus serostatus. A separate validation cohort of 90 to 150 different subjects was used in addition to the roughly 670-subject first cohort. High-throughput TCR immunosequencing, statistical association of individual TCRs with disease status, and machine learning were combined to predict cytomegalovirus infection status. To study patterns of TCR occurrence, a later analysis re-analyzed previously published TCR beta repertoires from 666 donors and added high-resolution HLA genotyping. In the later analysis, no new phenotypic data were used to find candidate immune exposures; instead, reliance was placed on TCR beta sequences and their occurrence across donors. To decide whether each TCR beta V gene segment behaved as functional or pseudogenic, an earlier analysis of nearly 600 of the donors relied on high-throughput TCR beta sequencing. Donor age, sex, ethnicity and CMV serostatus were compiled together with the repertoire data. Genome-wide SNP genotypes for about 65% of the roughly 700 donors were used in a later genetic analysis, which treated that subset as a discovery cohort. All discovery cohort repertoires had been generated on a single sequencing platform. HLA typing covered class I and class II loci at four-digit resolution. The number of donors typed differed by locus, with about 629-630 for A, B, C, DRB1 and DQB1, 522 for DQA1, over 600 for DPA1, and around 460 for DPB1. Because of strong linkage in the cohort, five DR-DQ haplotypes were treated as single units for association and clustering. Among roughly 400 genotyped donors of the cohort, an average of approximately 220,000 unique TCR beta nucleotide sequences was sequenced per donor, of which roughly 17% were non-productive. Points the paper makes about the study in general: In both the original and validation cohorts, the classifier was reported to diagnose cytomegalovirus status with high specificity and sensitivity. Presence/absence analyses assumed roughly uniform sequencing depth across donors, an assumption that may not hold. The earlier analysis of around 600 of the donors excluded some 16 rarely observed V segments, including chromosome 9 orphons, because counts were too low. In a later analysis, over 15,000 TCR beta sequences were associated with specific HLA alleles at a false discovery rate of 0.05. The authors suggested that the approach could potentially be generalized to other disease states and immunological phenotypes. Some IMGT-functional V segments, including TRBV6-2 and TRBV6-3, could not be told apart with the 87-base-pair reads, so those segments were excluded. The sequencing pipeline was judged likely to have produced a cluster of highly shared sequence variants as a technical artifact. In a later analysis, most CMV-associated TCR beta chains were found to appear HLA-restricted, with HLA associations seemingly driven largely by CMV exposure. In a later analysis, HLA-associated TCR beta chains were found to be more clonally expanded and to have lower generation probabilities than equally common non-associated chains. The study listed around 160 TCR beta chains as associated with cytomegalovirus. Most TCR sequences were seen in very few donors, while some public TCRs were found in many individuals. Several of the top co-occurrence clusters appeared to be linked to parvovirus B19, influenza, CMV and Epstein-Barr virus, according to a later analysis. In a later genetic analysis, a missense DCLRE1C variant was associated with V-gene and J-gene trimming of TCR beta chains, and the association was replicated in an independent cohort. Because HLA typing was unavailable for some donors at each locus, only the typed subset was used in association tests. Broadly in line with IMGT annotations, most TCR beta V segments showed up in productive rearrangements about 90% or about 30% of the time in an earlier analysis of approximately 640 of the donors. Assigning TCR associations to individual alleles was difficult when HLA alleles, especially DR and DQ, strongly co-occurred. In vitro tests confirmed that a few of the cytomegalovirus-associated TCR beta chains recognize cytomegalovirus antigens. Linkage disequilibrium might explain the correlated functional status among segregating V segments, but an unknown experimental factor could not be excluded. A later analysis found that TCR association rates varied across HLA loci, with DRB1 alleles showing the most associated TCRs and HLA-C alleles the fewest. The only immune exposure information available for the cohort was CMV serostatus. In a later genetic analysis, fewer N-insertions in productive TCRs were reported among donors in an Asian-associated ancestry cluster than the roughly 670-donor mean. A further reported finding was that TCR beta sequences accurately predicted the HLA-A and HLA-B alleles for most subjects in the first cohort. In this cohort, only TCR beta chains were sequenced, and detectable features were limited by the absence of alpha or paired-chain data.

Points on this clone: What this receptor recognizes is not known. Per-base qualities were not stored, and no clone one base away is much larger.

The CDR3 runs 13 amino acids, cysteine and phenylalanine included. Here the CDR3 DNA is all that survives: 39 bases in frame from base 1. For CDR1 and CDR2, the germline V gene (reference sequence) lists LNHDA and SQIVND. V gives up 3 bases and J gives up 3 bases, and the segment between their germline ends measures 8 bases. The library relied on the immunoSEQ multiplex PCR assay. For the multiplex PCR, a mixture combining 60 forward primers for TCR Vbeta segments and 13 reverse primers for TCR Jbeta segments was used. The CDR3 region of rearranged TCR beta genes was amplified from genomic DNA by a multiplex PCR assay. The Illumina HiSeq System was used to sequence the amplified TCR beta libraries as 87-base-pair reads. The paper's data handling went like this. A later analysis counted tens of millions of unique TCR beta chains across the 550 to 700 repertoires, and 9 million to 14 million of these chains were shared by at least two donors. To remove PCR and sequencing errors, raw reads were error-corrected and collapsed into unique sequences using a nearest-neighbor algorithm that merged closely related sequences. To assign V, D and J gene segments, CDR3 sequences were aligned to IMGT reference sequences. For a sequence to be retained, at least a six-nucleotide match to both a V gene segment and a J gene segment was required. A rearrangement was called productive if the CDR3 had no stop codons and remained in frame with V and J, and every other rearrangement was called non-productive. Following IMGT convention, CDR3 was defined as the stretch from the second conserved V-encoded cysteine up to the conserved J-encoded phenylalanine. The earlier analysis of 500 to 600 of the donors excluded sequences that lacked an unambiguous match to a single V gene segment. In an earlier analysis of 587 of the donors, V segments were called functional above 56.7% productive rearrangements and were called segregating when the between-donor standard deviation exceeded 5%. A statistical classification framework was developed to diagnose cytomegalovirus status using the catalog of TCR beta chain sequences. A later analysis assigned V and J genes by comparing TCR nucleotide sequences with IMGT/GENE-DB human TR gene sequences. In a later analysis, CDR3 sequences and most-parsimonious VDJ recombination scenarios were assigned using the TCRdist pipeline. In a later analysis, each TCR beta chain was defined by its CDR3 amino acid sequence together with its V-gene family, and reads without a unique V-gene family were excluded. To address suspected cross-contamination and a sequencing artifact, a later analysis removed a few hundred highly shared, low-generation-probability nucleotide sequences. In a later analysis, a clonal expansion index for each public chain was calculated from normalized within-repertoire ranks of inferred template counts. Generation probabilities in a later analysis came from a VDJ recombination model fitted to out-of-frame rearrangements, and those results were checked against IGoR. A later analysis scored TCR-TCR, TCR-HLA and TCR-CMV co-occurrence with hypergeometric tests, applying a repertoire-size bias correction to TCR pairs. In a later analysis, false discovery rates were estimated by permuting HLA or CMV assignments 20 times. In a later analysis, co-occurring TCRs were grouped using DBSCAN, and TCRdist sequence similarity was added for clustering within HLA-allele-positive subsets. Repertoires with fewer than 30,000 or more than 120,000 public chains were left out of co-occurrence clustering, as were about five repertoires with anomalous nucleotide sharing. Here the immuneACCESS table is served through TCRdb, limited to in-frame sequences with V and J called. Missing clones are a known gap in these copies; in checked studies unresolved V genes cover under half, and the rest lacks a known reason. V, J and clone size were drawn from that table, and D and trimming were deduced from the DNA. For this sample the table gives fewer than 150,000 clones, of which 65% to 85% were detected only once. Around 2.7% of the sample rests with the top ten.

The cohort comprised some 730 healthy bone marrow donors. All cohort members were sampled while nominally healthy, although unrecorded immune exposures were likely present. The donor was CMV seronegative and belonged to the group of approximately 320 seronegative cohort members. A peripheral blood sample was collected from each donor, and TCR beta sequencing was performed on peripheral blood mononuclear cells. The Qiagen DNeasy Blood Extraction Kit was used to extract genomic DNA from the blood cell samples. This chain is built from TRBV19 and TRBJ1-1; a weak D assignment points to TRBD1 (5 bases agree). The source of this sequence is a young woman in good health and CMV-seronegative. The specimen sequenced was PBMCs. In nucleotides, the sequence is TGTGCCAGTAGTATGGGGGGGGACACTGAAGCTTTCTTT. This sequence encodes CASSMGGDTEAFF.